A selection of T cell receptor beta chains follows, all from one sample in a study of blood T cell repertoires in COVID-19. Data came from immunoSEQ multiplex PCR; TCRdb stores just in-frame clones and leaves some out. The data hold about 130,000 clones, with approximately 82% observed a single time. Specimen: peripheral blood. These receptors originate from a man aged 60 to 69 who had recovered from COVID-19. CDR3s include the opening cysteine and the closing phenylalanine or tryptophan. Each record gives: CDR3 protein, CDR3 DNA, J gene, D gene, clone size, V gene. D genes are given only for firm matches. The size of a clone is reported for some rows only, either as once, few or many, or as a class for expanded clones.

CDR3aa: CASSVLGDSTYEQYF
CDR3nt: TGTGCCAGCAGCGTTTTGGGGGACAGCACCTACGAGCAGTACTTC
j_gene: TRBJ2-7
d_gene: TRBD1
abundance: -
v_gene: TRBV9

CDR3aa: CASSLVDSGASGEQYF
CDR3nt: TGTGCCAGCAGCTTAGTCGATAGCGGGGCCTCTGGAGAGCAGTACTTC
j_gene: TRBJ2-7
d_gene: TRBD2
abundance: -
v_gene: TRBV7-6

CDR3aa: CASSQGTGTYNEQFF
CDR3nt: TGCGCCAGCAGCCAAGGGACAGGGACATACAATGAGCAGTTCTTC
j_gene: TRBJ2-1
d_gene: TRBD1
abundance: -
v_gene: TRBV4-3

CDR3aa: CASSFRSGVKGYTF
CDR3nt: TGTGCCAGCAGTTTTCGGTCAGGGGTTAAGGGCTACACCTTC
j_gene: TRBJ1-2
d_gene: -
abundance: -
v_gene: TRBV28

CDR3aa: CASSPPNTGVRNYGYTF
CDR3nt: TGTGCCAGCTCACCACCGAATACAGGGGTGAGAAACTATGGCTACACCTTC
j_gene: TRBJ1-2
d_gene: TRBD1
abundance: once
v_gene: TRBV18

CDR3aa: CASSLGVAGVSEQFF
CDR3nt: TGTGCCAGCTCACTCGGGGTAGCGGGAGTAAGTGAGCAGTTCTTC
j_gene: TRBJ2-1
d_gene: TRBD2
abundance: -
v_gene: TRBV18

CDR3aa: CASSNPGSAKNIQYF
CDR3nt: TGTGCCAGTAGTAACCCCGGGAGCGCCAAAAACATTCAGTACTTC
j_gene: TRBJ2-4
d_gene: -
abundance: -
v_gene: TRBV19

CDR3aa: CASSSSDTQYF
CDR3nt: TGTGCCAGCAGCTCTTCCGATACGCAGTATTTT
j_gene: TRBJ2-3
d_gene: -
abundance: -
v_gene: TRBV7-3

CDR3aa: CASRVSGIYNEQFF
CDR3nt: TGTGCCAGCAGGGTTAGCGGGATCTACAATGAGCAGTTCTTC
j_gene: TRBJ2-1
d_gene: TRBD2
abundance: -
v_gene: TRBV6-5

CDR3aa: CASSPGAYNEQFF
CDR3nt: TGTGCCAGCAGTCCCGGGGCCTACAATGAGCAGTTCTTC
j_gene: TRBJ2-1
d_gene: -
abundance: -
v_gene: TRBV6-5

CDR3aa: CASSTTSGGPNTGELFF
CDR3nt: TGTGCCAGTAGTACCACTAGCGGGGGGCCGAACACCGGGGAGCTGTTTTTT
j_gene: TRBJ2-2
d_gene: TRBD2
abundance: few
v_gene: TRBV19

CDR3aa: CASTKRGGRQPQHF
CDR3nt: TGTGCCAGTACCAAAAGGGGGGGGCGTCAGCCCCAGCATTTT
j_gene: TRBJ1-5
d_gene: -
abundance: -
v_gene: TRBV6-5

CDR3aa: CASSLEAETGELFF
CDR3nt: TGCGCCAGCAGCTTGGAAGCGGAAACCGGGGAGCTGTTTTTT
j_gene: TRBJ2-2
d_gene: -
abundance: -
v_gene: TRBV5-1

CDR3aa: CASGIAGGTGELFF
CDR3nt: TGTGCCAGCGGCATAGCGGGGGGCACCGGGGAGCTGTTTTTT
j_gene: TRBJ2-2
d_gene: TRBD2
abundance: -
v_gene: TRBV27

CDR3aa: CSATGGVDTQYF
CDR3nt: TGCAGCGCTACAGGGGGTGTCGATACGCAGTATTTT
j_gene: TRBJ2-3
d_gene: TRBD1
abundance: few
v_gene: TRBV29-1

CDR3aa: CASGLAQTKNIQYF
CDR3nt: TGTGCCAGCGGACTAGCCCAAACCAAAAACATTCAGTACTTC
j_gene: TRBJ2-4
d_gene: TRBD2
abundance: -
v_gene: TRBV7-2

CDR3aa: CASSQPGGWEQYF
CDR3nt: TGTGCCAGCAGCCAACCAGGAGGTTGGGAGCAGTACTTC
j_gene: TRBJ2-7
d_gene: -
abundance: -
v_gene: TRBV4-2

CDR3aa: CASSGTSGRGTGELFF
CDR3nt: TGTGCCAGCAGTGGGACTAGCGGGAGGGGGACCGGGGAGCTGTTTTTT
j_gene: TRBJ2-2
d_gene: TRBD2
abundance: medium-sized
v_gene: TRBV2

CDR3aa: CASKGVLDYGYTF
CDR3nt: TGTGCCAGCAAAGGGGTCCTGGACTATGGCTACACCTTC
j_gene: TRBJ1-2
d_gene: -
abundance: -
v_gene: TRBV27

CDR3aa: CASSIAQGAYEQYF
CDR3nt: TGTGCCAGTAGTATAGCACAGGGAGCCTACGAGCAGTACTTC
j_gene: TRBJ2-7
d_gene: -
abundance: -
v_gene: TRBV19

CDR3aa: CASSSGYVAGGLREQYF
CDR3nt: TGTGCCAGCAGCTCTGGTTACGTAGCGGGAGGCCTACGAGAGCAGTACTTC
j_gene: TRBJ2-7
d_gene: TRBD2
abundance: -
v_gene: TRBV7-2

CDR3aa: CASTPTSGGTGELFF
CDR3nt: TGTGCCAGCACCCCTACGAGCGGGGGGACCGGGGAGCTGTTTTTT
j_gene: TRBJ2-2
d_gene: TRBD2
abundance: -
v_gene: TRBV7-9

CDR3aa: CASSQGQGYEKLFF
CDR3nt: TGTGCCAGCAGCCAGGGACAGGGGTACGAAAAACTGTTTTTT
j_gene: TRBJ1-4
d_gene: TRBD1
abundance: few
v_gene: TRBV7-2

CDR3aa: CASSYSRDNEQFF
CDR3nt: TGTGCCAGCAGTTACTCGAGAGACAATGAGCAGTTCTTC
j_gene: TRBJ2-1
d_gene: -
abundance: -
v_gene: TRBV6-6

CDR3aa: CASSLGQRGARETQYF
CDR3nt: TGCGCCAGCAGCTTGGGGCAGCGGGGGGCGCGGGAGACCCAGTACTTC
j_gene: TRBJ2-5
d_gene: TRBD2
abundance: -
v_gene: TRBV5-1

CDR3aa: CASSYGTGNQPQHF
CDR3nt: TGTGCCAGCAGCTATGGGACAGGCAATCAGCCCCAGCATTTT
j_gene: TRBJ1-5
d_gene: TRBD1
abundance: -
v_gene: TRBV7-2

CDR3aa: CASSRWRAGNSPLHF
CDR3nt: TGTGCCAGCAGCCGATGGAGGGCGGGTAATTCACCCCTCCACTTT
j_gene: TRBJ1-6
d_gene: -
abundance: -
v_gene: TRBV6-5

CDR3aa: CASSISRGLDTGELFF
CDR3nt: TGTGCCAGTAGTATATCTAGGGGGCTAGACACCGGGGAGCTGTTTTTT
j_gene: TRBJ2-2
d_gene: TRBD1
abundance: -
v_gene: TRBV19